The clone carrying this T cell receptor (beta chain) is large by share. The target antigen is unknown. This sample stems from a study of cytomegalovirus exposure and HLA in healthy donors. General study points: Rare TCR sequences dominated, though some public TCRs recurred in many donors. The authors listed about 170 TCR beta chains as cytomegalovirus-associated. Within the 130 or so validation repertoires, first-cohort TCR clusters tended to co-occur, according to a later analysis.

Separation from the approximately 720-subject first cohort characterized the approximately 120-subject validation cohort, to which the donors belonged. Using immunoSEQ multiplex PCR, the repertoire was profiled, and TCRdb retains in-frame clones only, with some absent. The table lists tens of thousands of clones, 88% of them singletons. The receptor was derived from a woman between 25 and 40 years old in good health and CMV-seronegative. The sequencing sample was made of PBMCs.

The CDR3 DNA follows: TGTGCCAGCAGTTTATCGCCCCCCCCTGGGGGCGGTGAATGGAACACTGAAGCTTTCTTT. This codes for CASSLSPPPGGGEWNTEAFF. The chain joins TRBV27 to TRBJ1-1; the D gene is possibly TRBD1 (6 bases). The CDR3 length is 20 residues. CDR1 and CDR2 from the germline V gene are MNHEY and SMNVEV (reference sequence). Trimming took 0 bases from V and 1 from J, leaving 24 bases between them.